The clone carrying this TCR beta chain was picked up one time. Its antigen remains unknown. cDNA serving as the sequencing template came from extracted, reverse transcribed RNA. The assay was immunoSEQ multiplex PCR, and TCRdb's table has in-frame clones only and misses some. The table has roughly 60,000 clones, around 40% seen once. The entry originates in a study of CD8+ T cells in alopecia areata. Overall study findings and caveats: Against the mouse data, patients shared TCRs less clearly, possibly for HLA reasons. Sequencing of scalp samples also captures resident alphabeta T cells of normal skin. Lesional scalp displayed greater clonality than normal scalp, most notably in alopecia totalis/universalis.

Peripheral blood samples and lesional scalp punch biopsies were obtained from alopecia areata patients. The V and J ends lost 3 bases and 0 bases, in that order; junction bases with no gene match: 4. The CDR3 loop spans 15 amino acids. Germline V lookup: CDR1 SGDLS, CDR2 YYNGEE. Sequencing was done on a sample of NKG2D-low CD8+ T cells sorted from blood. The rearrangement joins TRBV9 to TRBJ2-7, with 9 bases that match TRBD2. The sequence was collected from a human donor with alopecia areata. CDR3 coding DNA: TGTGCCAGCAGCGGAAGCGGGAGGACCTCCTACGAGCAGTACTTC. Translation: CASSGSGRTSYEQYF.